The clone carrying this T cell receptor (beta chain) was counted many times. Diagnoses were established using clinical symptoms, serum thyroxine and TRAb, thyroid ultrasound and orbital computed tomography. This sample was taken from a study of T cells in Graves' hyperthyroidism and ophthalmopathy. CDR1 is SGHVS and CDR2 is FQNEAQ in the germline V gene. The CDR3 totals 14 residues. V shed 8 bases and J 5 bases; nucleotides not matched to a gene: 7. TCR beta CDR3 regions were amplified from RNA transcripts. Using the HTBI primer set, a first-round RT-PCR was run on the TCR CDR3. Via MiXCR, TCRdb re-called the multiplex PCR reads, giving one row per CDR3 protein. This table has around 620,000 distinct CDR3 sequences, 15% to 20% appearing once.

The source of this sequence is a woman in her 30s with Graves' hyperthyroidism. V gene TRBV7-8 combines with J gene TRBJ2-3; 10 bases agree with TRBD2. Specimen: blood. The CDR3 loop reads CASLLRTSGDTQYF. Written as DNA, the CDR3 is TGTGCCAGCTTACTTAGGACTAGCGGAGATACGCAGTATTTT.